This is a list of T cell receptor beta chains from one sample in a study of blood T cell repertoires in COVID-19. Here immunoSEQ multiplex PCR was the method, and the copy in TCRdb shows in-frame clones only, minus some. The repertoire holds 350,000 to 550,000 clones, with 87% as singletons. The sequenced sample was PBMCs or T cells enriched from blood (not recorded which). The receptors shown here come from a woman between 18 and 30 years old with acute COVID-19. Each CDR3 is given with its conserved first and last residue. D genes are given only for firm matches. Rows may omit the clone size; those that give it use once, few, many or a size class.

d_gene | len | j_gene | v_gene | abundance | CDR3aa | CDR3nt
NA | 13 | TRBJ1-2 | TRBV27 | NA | CASRGAGNYGYTF | TGTGCCAGCCGGGGGGCAGGGAACTATGGCTACACCTTC
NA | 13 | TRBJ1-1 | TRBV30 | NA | CAWSVDSNTEAFF | TGTGCCTGGAGTGTAGACTCGAACACTGAAGCTTTCTTT
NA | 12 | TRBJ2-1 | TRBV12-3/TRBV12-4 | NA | CASSLVANEQFF | TGTGCCAGCAGTTTAGTGGCCAATGAGCAGTTCTTC
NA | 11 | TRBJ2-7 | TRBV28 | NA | CASSPRYEQYF | TGTGCCAGCAGCCCTAGGTACGAGCAGTACTTC
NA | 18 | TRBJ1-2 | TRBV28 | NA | CASSSRRGQSVPNYGYTF | TGTGCCAGCAGCTCTAGGCGAGGACAGTCAGTGCCTAACTATGGCTACACCTTC
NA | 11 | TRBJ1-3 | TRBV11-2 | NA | CASITGGTIYF | TGTGCCAGCATCACGGGGGGCACCATATATTTT
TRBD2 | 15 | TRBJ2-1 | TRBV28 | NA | CASSSTSGILVEQFF | TGTGCCAGCAGTTCGACTAGCGGGATACTTGTTGAGCAGTTCTTC
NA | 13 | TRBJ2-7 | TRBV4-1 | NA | CASSRTDSYEQYF | TGCGCCAGCAGCCGGACTGATTCCTACGAGCAGTACTTC
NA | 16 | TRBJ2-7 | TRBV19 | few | CASSIVTGGTLFEQYF | TGTGCCAGTAGTATCGTGACAGGAGGTACCCTCTTCGAGCAGTACTTC
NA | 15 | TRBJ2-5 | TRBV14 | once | CASSQSDSNQETQYF | TGTGCCAGCAGCCAATCGGACTCGAACCAAGAGACCCAGTACTTC
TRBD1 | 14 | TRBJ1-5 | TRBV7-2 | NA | CASSPRDRLSAQHF | TGTGCCAGCAGCCCCCGGGACAGATTGTCAGCCCAGCATTTT
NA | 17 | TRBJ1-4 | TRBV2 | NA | CASSADPSQGRVEKLFF | TGTGCCAGCAGTGCAGACCCCTCACAGGGTAGGGTTGAAAAACTGTTTTTT
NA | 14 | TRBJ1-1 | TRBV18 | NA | CASSPRTGNTEAFF | TGTGCCAGCTCACCGCGGACGGGAAACACTGAAGCTTTCTTT
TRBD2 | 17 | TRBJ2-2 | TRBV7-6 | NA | CASSLGQRGGTTGELFF | TGTGCCAGCAGCTTGGGTCAGCGGGGGGGAACCACCGGGGAGCTGTTTTTT
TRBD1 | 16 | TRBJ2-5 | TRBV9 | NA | CASSAGATGGQETQYF | TGTGCCAGCAGCGCGGGGGCGACAGGGGGCCAGGAGACCCAGTACTTC
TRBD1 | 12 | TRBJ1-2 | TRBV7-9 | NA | CAIPKGAPGYTF | TGTGCCATTCCAAAGGGGGCGCCTGGCTACACCTTC
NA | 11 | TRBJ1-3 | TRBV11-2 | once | CAIVGVNTIYF | TGTGCCATCGTGGGCGTAAACACCATATATTTT
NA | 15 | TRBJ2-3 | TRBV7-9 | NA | CASSLTEAGTDTQYF | TGTGCCAGCAGCTTGACTGAAGCGGGCACAGATACGCAGTATTTT
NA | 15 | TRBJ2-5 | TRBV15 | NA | CATSALPGRKETQYF | TGTGCCACCAGCGCCCTCCCAGGGAGGAAAGAGACCCAGTACTTC
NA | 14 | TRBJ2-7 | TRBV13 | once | CASSSRDYTYEQYF | TGTGCCAGCAGCTCCCGGGATTATACCTACGAGCAGTACTTC
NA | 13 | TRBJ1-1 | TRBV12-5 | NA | CASGLAVNTEAFF | TGTGCTAGTGGTTTGGCCGTGAACACTGAAGCTTTCTTT
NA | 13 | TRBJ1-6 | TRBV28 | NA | CASSFLENSPLHF | TGTGCCAGCAGTTTCCTGGAGAATTCACCCCTCCACTTT
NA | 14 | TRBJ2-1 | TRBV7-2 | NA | CASSLTGQNNEQFF | TGTGCCAGCAGCCTGACAGGACAGAACAATGAGCAGTTCTTC
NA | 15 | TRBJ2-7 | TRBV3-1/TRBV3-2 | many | CASSQRLLSSYEQYF | TGTGCCAGCAGCCAGAGACTTCTTAGCTCCTACGAGCAGTACTTC
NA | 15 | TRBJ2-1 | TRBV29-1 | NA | CSVDASRSSYNEQFF | TGCAGCGTTGATGCCAGTCGGAGCTCCTACAATGAGCAGTTCTTC